The next 26 T cell receptor beta chains were all read from a single sample in a study of shared clonotypes between healthy human individuals. Some clones are missing from TCRdb's copy, which holds only in-frame ones; the method was immunoSEQ multiplex PCR. This table has over 2 million clones, around 92% appearing once. The sequenced sample consisted of naive CD4+ T cells from PBMCs. As to subset: CD45RA+ positively selected. These receptors were obtained from a young man in good health. Some clones in this sample may be carry-over from other donors' samples.

The chain uses TRBV25-1 and TRBJ1-4, with a tentative D call TRBD1 (6 bases). The CDR3 is 16 amino acids. V was cut by 6 bases and J by 4 bases, with 18 bases left in between. Germline lookup yields CDR1 MGHDK and CDR2 SYGVNS. CDR3 amino acids: CASSQMGAGLNEKLFF. The CDR3, as DNA: TGTGCCAGCAGCCAAATGGGGGCAGGTCTTAATGAAAAACTGTTTTTT.

The chain couples TRBV2 to TRBJ2-5, with D possibly TRBD2 on 5 matching bases. The CDR3 has 14 amino acids. V was trimmed by 1 base and J by 5 bases, leaving 11 bases between them. Germline V gene sequence: CDR1 SNHLY, CDR2 FYNNEI. The CDR3 spells CASSEGLPGETQYF. CDR3 in DNA: TGTGCCAGCAGTGAAGGACTACCGGGGGAGACCCAGTACTTC.

This sequence joins TRBV18 and TRBJ2-3; 8 bases map to TRBD1. Germline-derived CDR1 and CDR2 are KGHSH and LQKENI. The J segment lost 0 bases and the V segment lost 4 bases, leaving 3 bases of the junction unmatched. The CDR3 runs 15 residues. CDR3 DNA sequence: TGTGCCAGCTCACGGGGACAGGCTAGCACAGATACGCAGTATTTT. As protein: CASSRGQASTDTQYF.

The chain is built from TRBV6-1 and TRBJ2-2; perhaps TRBD1 as D (6 bases). The germline V gene encodes CDR1 MNHNS and CDR2 SASEGT. Trimming cost V 4 bases and J 0 bases, with 9 bases left between them. CDR3 length: 15 amino acids. CDR3 loop: CASSVQGSNTGELFF. For the CDR3, the DNA is TGTGCCAGCAGTGTACAGGGTTCGAACACCGGGGAGCTGTTTTTT.

The V and J genes are TRBV7-8 and TRBJ1-2; 8 positions agree with TRBD1. V was clipped by 7 bases and J by 6 bases; unmatched bases: 10. The germline V gene has CDR1 SGHVS and CDR2 FQNEAQ. The CDR3 spans 14 residues. This CDR3 is CASTPDRDGHGYTF. The DNA of the CDR3 is TGTGCCAGCACTCCGGACAGGGACGGTCATGGCTACACCTTC.

This clone occurred a few times. The V call is TRBV18, the J call TRBJ1-4, with D unresolved. The CDR3 loop spans 13 amino acids. Trimming cost V 2 bases and J 10 bases, with 11 bases left between them. Germline CDR1 KGHSH, CDR2 LQKENI. The CDR3 nucleotides read TGTGCCAGCTCACCAGGACGGGAGGGAAAACTGTTTTTT. Translated, it gives CASSPGREGKLFF. Using reference TRBV18 and TRBJ1-4 for the parts outside the CDR3, the full variable domain is NAGVMQNPRHLVRRRGQEARLRCSPMKGHSHVYWYRQLPEEGLKFMVYLQKENIIDESGMPKERFSAEFPKEGPSILRIQQVVRGDSAAYFCASSPGREGKLFFGSGTQLSVL.

This clone came up once. The V gene is TRBV6-1, the J gene TRBJ2-7; tentative D call: TRBD1 (6 bases). Per the germline V gene, CDR1 is MNHNS and CDR2 is SASEGT. CDR3 size: 13 residues. V was trimmed by 6 bases and J by 7 bases, leaving 16 bases between them. CDR3 residues: CASRFSGTREQYF. The CDR3 nucleotides read TGTGCCAGCAGATTTTCCGGGACACGTGAGCAGTACTTC.

V and J are TRBV29-1 and TRBJ2-4; 7 bases agree with TRBD1. Trimming at V came to 7 bases and at J to 0 bases, leaving 3 bases not matched to a gene. Looked up from germline, CDR1 is SQVTM and CDR2 is ANQGSEA. The CDR3 length is 13 residues. The CDR3 DNA reads TGCAGCGCCGGGACAGTAGCCAAAAACATTCAGTACTTC. Translated, it gives CSAGTVAKNIQYF.

In DNA form, the CDR3 reads TGTGCCAGCAGCTGGGCGGGGAATGAGCAGTTCTTC. It codes for CASSWAGNEQFF. The rearrangement joins TRBV7-9 to TRBJ2-1, with D tentatively TRBD2 (6 bases). This CDR3 has 12 amino acids. Germline CDR1 and CDR2: SEHNR and FQNEAQ (reference sequence). Deletions cut 4 bases from V and 7 bases from J, with 8 bases between.

To note about this clone: This sample also contains other DNA sequences that code for the same CDR3. The chain combines TRBV6-5 with TRBJ2-7; 12 bases are shared with TRBD1. The ends lost 0 bases at V and 4 bases at J; junction bases unmatched: 1. This CDR3 has 15 amino acids. The V gene's germline CDR1 is MNHEY and CDR2 SVGAGI. The CDR3 sequence is CASSYSGQGAYEQYF. The CDR3 DNA sequence: TGTGCCAGCAGTTACTCGGGACAGGGGGCTTACGAGCAGTACTTC.

The chain couples TRBV5-1 to TRBJ2-7; 7 nucleotides line up with TRBD1. Germline values: CDR1 SGHRS, CDR2 YFSETQ. J was trimmed by 0 bases and V by 4 bases; bases with no gene match: 10. The CDR3 spans 16 residues. The CDR3 DNA reads TGCGCCAGCAGCCTAGTCGGGACAGCTTACTCCTACGAGCAGTACTTC. It yields the protein CASSLVGTAYSYEQYF.

This clone appeared a single time. The rearrangement joins TRBV11-2 to TRBJ2-5; weak D call: TRBD1 (5 bases). Trimming took off 2 bases at V and 9 bases at J, with 19 bases between the two ends. Germline V gene data show CDR1 as SGHAT and CDR2 as FQNNGV. This CDR3 spans 15 amino acids. In DNA, the CDR3 is TGTGCCAGCAGCTTACTAGGAAGGGGCGAGAGCCCCCAGTACTTC. As protein: CASSLLGRGESPQYF.

The chain employs TRBV19 and TRBJ1-5; D is possibly TRBD1 (6 bases). Germline CDR1 reads LNHDA; CDR2 reads SQIVND (reference sequence). Trimming shortened V by 5 bases and J by 0 bases, and 14 bases separated the two germline ends. The CDR3 totals 16 residues. The chain's CDR3 is CASSSAGGYSNQPQHF. The CDR3 coding sequence is TGTGCCAGTAGTTCCGCGGGGGGCTATAGCAATCAGCCCCAGCATTTT.

This chain uses TRBV6-5 with TRBJ1-2, with a tentative D call TRBD1 (5 bases). The germline V and J ends were trimmed by 4 bases and 4 bases, with 10 bases remaining between them. CDR1 and CDR2 (germline): MNHEY, SVGAGI. The CDR3 spans 13 residues. The CDR3 is CASSLRQSYGYTF. CDR3 DNA sequence: TGTGCCAGCAGTTTACGACAGAGCTATGGCTACACCTTC.

The gene calls are TRBV6-1 and TRBJ1-2, with TRBD1 identical over 7 bases. V shed 6 bases and J 6 bases; nucleotides not matched to a gene: 10. The germline gives CDR1 MNHNS, CDR2 SASEGT. The CDR3 consists of 14 residues. The CDR3 DNA follows: TGTGCCAGCAGGATACCCCGGACAGGTGATGGCTACACCTTC. Protein: CASRIPRTGDGYTF.

The chain carries TRBV2 and TRBJ2-7; TRBD1 matches at 9 bases. V shed 7 bases and J 4 bases; nucleotides not matched to a gene: 5. The CDR3 extends over 13 amino acids. The germline gives CDR1 SNHLY, CDR2 FYNNEI. The CDR3 nucleotides are TGTGCCAGCATCTCTGGGACAGGGTACGAGCAGTACTTC. Amino acid sequence: CASISGTGYEQYF.

Regarding this clone: Relative to the germline gene, one junction end is altered; a read error may explain this. The rearrangement joins TRBV9 to TRBJ2-1; possibly TRBD1 or TRBD2 for D (5 bases each). CDR3 size: 16 residues. Germline values: CDR1 SGDLS, CDR2 YYNGEE. The CDR3 spells CASSVAATAAVGVLLF. CDR3 nucleotides: TGTGCCAGCAGCGTAGCTGCTACGGCCGCTGTGGGGGTGTTGCTCTTC.

The J gene is TRBJ2-3, the V gene TRBV7-2, with a tentative D call TRBD1 (5 bases). Trimming took off 5 bases at V and 1 base at J, with 13 bases between the two ends. Germline values: CDR1 SGHTA, CDR2 FQGNSA. The CDR3 spans 15 residues. The DNA for the CDR3 is TGTGCCAGCAGCGCGGACCTAGGGGGCACAGATACGCAGTATTTT. Encoded protein: CASSADLGGTDTQYF.

The V gene is TRBV18, the J gene TRBJ1-1, with D uncertain. V dropped 6 bases and J dropped 1 base, with 9 bases sitting between them. Germline-derived CDR1 and CDR2 are KGHSH and LQKENI. The CDR3 consists of 13 residues. As DNA, the CDR3 is TGTGCCAGCTCGATCGGGTCGAACACTGAAGCTTTCTTT. Its protein is CASSIGSNTEAFF. Filled out from reference TRBV18 and TRBJ1-1, the complete variable domain reads NAGVMQNPRHLVRRRGQEARLRCSPMKGHSHVYWYRQLPEEGLKFMVYLQKENIIDESGMPKERFSAEFPKEGPSILRIQQVVRGDSAAYFCASSIGSNTEAFFGQGTRLTVV.

V gene TRBV7-3 combines with J gene TRBJ2-1; no definite D call. Germline V gives CDR1 SGHTA, CDR2 FQGTGA. The CDR3 length is 14 residues. With 2 bases removed from V and 9 bases from J, the gap between germline ends came to 14 bases. CDR3 coding DNA: TGTGCCAGCAGCTTACTCGGCCCCCGAGGTGAGCAGTTCTTC. This translates into CASSLLGPRGEQFF.

The chain has TRBV18 and TRBJ1-1, with 7 bases identical to TRBD1. CDR1 and CDR2 (germline): KGHSH, LQKENI. The CDR3 covers 14 residues. V gave up 5 bases and J gave up 4 bases; unmatched junction bases: 7. For the CDR3, the DNA is TGTGCCAGCTCAGGGTATACAGGGGCCACTGAAGCTTTCTTT. The encoded protein is CASSGYTGATEAFF.

This chain links TRBV30 with TRBJ1-2; 9 nucleotides match TRBD1. Germline values: CDR1 GTSNPN, CDR2 SVGIG (reference sequence). J gave up 5 bases and V 4 bases, and 5 bases lay outside the gene matches. The CDR3 runs 13 residues. The CDR3 loop is CAWTDRGYYGYTF. The CDR3 DNA sequence: TGTGCCTGGACCGACAGGGGGTATTATGGCTACACCTTC.

Points on this clone: Other DNA sequences in the sample encode the same CDR3. This rearrangement joins TRBV28 to TRBJ2-3; D is unclear. Germline V gene data show CDR1 as MDHEN and CDR2 as SYDVKM. The V end was cut by 2 bases, the J end by 3 bases, with 9 bases between. CDR3 length equals 14 residues. The CDR3: CASSLPGLTDTQYF. The CDR3 DNA reads as TGTGCCAGCAGTTTACCGGGCTTGACAGATACGCAGTATTTT.

The chain uses TRBV7-9 and TRBJ2-7; 7 positions agree with TRBD2. The CDR3 length is 13 residues. Germline V gives CDR1 SEHNR, CDR2 FQNEAQ (reference sequence). V shed 0 bases and J 6 bases; nucleotides not matched to a gene: 2. CDR3 protein: CASSLAGGIEQYF. The CDR3 coding sequence is TGTGCCAGCAGCTTAGCGGGAGGGATCGAGCAGTACTTC.

The chain has TRBV27 and TRBJ2-3; TRBD2 agrees at 14 bases. V was clipped by 5 bases and J by 4 bases; unmatched bases: 8. CDR1 is MNHEY, CDR2 SMNVEV, per germline (reference sequence). This CDR3 is built from 17 residues. The CDR3 reads CASSPRLAGGVADTQYF. CDR3 DNA: TGTGCCAGCAGTCCCCGACTAGCGGGAGGGGTTGCAGATACGCAGTATTTT.

This chain connects TRBV5-4 to TRBJ2-5; D perhaps matches TRBD1 (6 bases). CDR3 length equals 14 residues. Trimming stripped 4 bases from V and 5 bases from J, with 15 bases between. CDR1 is SGHNT, CDR2 YYREEE, per germline (reference sequence). The CDR3 nucleotides are TGTGCCAGCAGCCGAACAGGGTCTGGGGAGACCCAGTACTTC. Its protein product is CASSRTGSGETQYF.